The entry below gives a single T cell receptor (beta chain) sequence along with its context. The source of the sample is a study of blood T cell repertoires in COVID-19. CDR3 size: 14 residues. After removal of 5 bases from V and 5 bases from J, the junction contained 6 bases not matched to a gene. In germline, CDR1 is MNHEY, CDR2 SMNVEV (reference sequence). Data came from immunoSEQ multiplex PCR; TCRdb stores just in-frame clones and leaves some out. The sample gives tens of thousands of clones, about 82% of which show up once; 5% to 7% is in the top ten. This clonotype was sampled from a man aged 50 to 60 with active COVID-19. The rearrangement joins TRBV27 to TRBJ2-1; 7 bases map to TRBD1. Input material: peripheral blood. In DNA, the CDR3 is TGTGCCAGCAGTCCGACAGGGCGAAACAATGAGCAGTTCTTC. Translation: CASSPTGRNNEQFF.